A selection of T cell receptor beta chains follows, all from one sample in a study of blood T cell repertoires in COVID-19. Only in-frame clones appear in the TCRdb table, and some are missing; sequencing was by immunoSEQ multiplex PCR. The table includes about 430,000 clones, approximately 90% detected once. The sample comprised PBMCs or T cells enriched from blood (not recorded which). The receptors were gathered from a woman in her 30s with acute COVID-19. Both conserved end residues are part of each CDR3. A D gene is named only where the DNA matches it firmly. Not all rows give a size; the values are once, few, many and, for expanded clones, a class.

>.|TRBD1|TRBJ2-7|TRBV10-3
TGTGCCATTCTGACAGGGAAAGCCTACGAGCAGTACTTC
CAILTGKAYEQYF
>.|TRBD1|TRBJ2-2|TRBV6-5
TGTGCCAGCAGTTACTGGACAGGAAAAGTCGGGGAGCTGTTTTTT
CASSYWTGKVGELFF
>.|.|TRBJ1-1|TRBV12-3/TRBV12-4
TGTGCCAGCAGTTTTTCTAAAGAGGCTTTCTTT
CASSFSKEAFF
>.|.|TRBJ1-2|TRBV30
TGTGCCTGGAGAGGGCAGGGATTAGGCTACACCTTC
CAWRGQGLGYTF
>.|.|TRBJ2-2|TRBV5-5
TGTGCCAGCAGCTTACCCAGGGCGAACACCGGGGAGCTGTTTTTT
CASSLPRANTGELFF
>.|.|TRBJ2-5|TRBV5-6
TGTGCCAGCAGCCGACAACGTCAGGAGACCCAGTACTTC
CASSRQRQETQYF
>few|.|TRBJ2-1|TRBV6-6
TGTGCCAGCAAGGAGAGCTCCTACAATGAGCAGTTCTTC
CASKESSYNEQFF
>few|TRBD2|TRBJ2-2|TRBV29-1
TGCAGCGTTAGCGGGGCGAACACCGGGGAGCTGTTTTTT
CSVSGANTGELFF
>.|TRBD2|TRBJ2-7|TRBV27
TGTGCCAGCAGTTTAGCGGGGGGACCCTACGAGCAGTACTTC
CASSLAGGPYEQYF
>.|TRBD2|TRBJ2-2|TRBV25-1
TGTGCCAGCAGCCCCGGTCGCGGGGGTCCCGGGGAGCTGTTTTTT
CASSPGRGGPGELFF
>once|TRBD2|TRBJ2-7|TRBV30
TGTGCCTGGAGTGTTGGGACTAGCGGGGACTACGAGCAGTACTTC
CAWSVGTSGDYEQYF
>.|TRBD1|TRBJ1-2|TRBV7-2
TGTGCCAGCACGGGACAGGGGTCTTTCTATGGCTACACCTTC
CASTGQGSFYGYTF
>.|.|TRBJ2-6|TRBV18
TGTGCCAGCTCACCATACAGGGAACCTGGGGCCAACGTCCTGACTTTC
CASSPYREPGANVLTF
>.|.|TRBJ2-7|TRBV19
TGTGCCAGTAGTATAGAAGCGACGGGACACCGGTTTTACGAGCAGTACTTC
CASSIEATGHRFYEQYF
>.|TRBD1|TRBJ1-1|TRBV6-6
TGTGCCAGCGGGGACAGGGAAAACACTGAAGCTTTCTTT
CASGDRENTEAFF
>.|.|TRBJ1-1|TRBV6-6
TGTGCCAGCAGTTACCCATACGGACTGACTAACACTGAAGCTTTCTTT
CASSYPYGLTNTEAFF
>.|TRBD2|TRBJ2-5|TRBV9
TGTGCCAGCAGCGGGTCGACTAGCAGGCAGACCCAGTACTTC
CASSGSTSRQTQYF
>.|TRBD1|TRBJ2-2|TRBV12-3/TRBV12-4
TGTGCCATCACAGGGGGCCCCATCGGGGAGCTGTTTTTT
CAITGGPIGELFF
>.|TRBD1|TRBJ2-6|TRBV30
TGTGCCTGGGGCGACAGGGACATGAGTGGGGCCAACGTCCTGACTTTC
CAWGDRDMSGANVLTF
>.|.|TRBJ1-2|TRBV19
TGTGCCAGCCACCGTCCGGGGGTTTATGGCTACACCTTC
CASHRPGVYGYTF
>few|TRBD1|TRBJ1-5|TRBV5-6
TGTGCCAGCAGCTTGGGACAGGGGGCGCAGCCCCAGCATTTT
CASSLGQGAQPQHF
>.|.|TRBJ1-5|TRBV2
TGTGCCAGCAGTGAGGGCGATAGCAATCAGCCCCAGCATTTT
CASSEGDSNQPQHF
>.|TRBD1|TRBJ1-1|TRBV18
TGTGCCAGCTCACCACTCCCAGGGGGCAACACTGAAGCTTTCTTT
CASSPLPGGNTEAFF
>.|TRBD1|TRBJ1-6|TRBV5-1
TGCGCCAGCAGCTTCCGGGAGACAGGGAATTCACCCCTCCACTTT
CASSFRETGNSPLHF
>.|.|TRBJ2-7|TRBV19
TGTGCCAGTAGTATAGGGGTAAGAGGGTCCCACGAGCAGTACTTC
CASSIGVRGSHEQYF
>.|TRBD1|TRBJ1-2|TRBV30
TGTGCCTGGAGACGGGACAGGGGCGCCGGTGGCTACACCTTC
CAWRRDRGAGGYTF
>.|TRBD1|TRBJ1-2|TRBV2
TGTGCCAGCAAGAGGGCAGGGGGCGACTATGGCTACACCTTC
CASKRAGGDYGYTF
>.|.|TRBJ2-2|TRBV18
TGTGCCAGCTCACCAATACAGGGAGTCGGGGAGCTGTTTTTT
CASSPIQGVGELFF
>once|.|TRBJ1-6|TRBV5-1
TGCGCCAGCAGCTTCGAGATATCTTCACCCCTCCACTTT
CASSFEISSPLHF
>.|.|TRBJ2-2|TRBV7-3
TGTGCCAGCGGGGACACGGCGAACACCGGGGAGCTGTTTTTT
CASGDTANTGELFF
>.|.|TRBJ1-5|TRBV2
TGTGCCAGCAGTGAGTCCCGGGTTGAGCCCCAGCATTTT
CASSESRVEPQHF
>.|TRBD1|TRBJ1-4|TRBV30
TGTGCCTGGAATCCGGGACAGGGCATTCTCATTCAAAAACTGTTTTTT
CAWNPGQGILIQKLFF
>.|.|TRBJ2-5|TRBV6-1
TGTGCCAGCAGTCAAGCCGACAGACGATTTACCCAGTACTTC
CASSQADRRFTQYF
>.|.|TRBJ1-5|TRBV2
TGTGCCAGCAGCGGAACAGGTGGAGAGCCCCAGCATTTT
CASSGTGGEPQHF
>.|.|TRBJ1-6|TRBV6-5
TGTGCCAGCGGTTTGGCCTCCTATAATTCACCCCTCCACTTT
CASGLASYNSPLHF
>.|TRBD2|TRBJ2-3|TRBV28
TGTGCCAGCAGCCCAAGCGGGGCTGGTACAGATACGCAGTATTTT
CASSPSGAGTDTQYF
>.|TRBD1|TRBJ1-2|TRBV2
TGTGCCAGCAGTGAGGACAGGATGAACTATGGCTACACCTTC
CASSEDRMNYGYTF
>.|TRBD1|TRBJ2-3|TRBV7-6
TGTGCCAGCAGCTTAGAGGGGGCCTGGGTCCACACAGATACGCAGTATTTT
CASSLEGAWVHTDTQYF
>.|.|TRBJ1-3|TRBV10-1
TGCGCCAGCAGTAATGACAGGAGCTCTGGAAACACCATATATTTT
CASSNDRSSGNTIYF
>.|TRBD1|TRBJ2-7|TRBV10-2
TGCGCCAGCAGTGAGTCACAGGGGGTCTACGAGCAGTACTTC
CASSESQGVYEQYF
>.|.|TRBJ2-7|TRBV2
TGTGCCAGCAGTGAAAGACACGGCTACGAGCAGTACTTC
CASSERHGYEQYF
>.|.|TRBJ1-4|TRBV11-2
TGTGCCAGCAGCTTGTTCGACTCAACTAATGAAAAACTGTTTTTT
CASSLFDSTNEKLFF
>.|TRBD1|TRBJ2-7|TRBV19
TGTGCCAGTAGTATCGGAACAGGGGGCGCCTACGAGCAGTACTTC
CASSIGTGGAYEQYF
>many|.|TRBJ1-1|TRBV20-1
TGCAGTGCGAGGTTCACTGAAGCTTTCTTT
CSARFTEAFF
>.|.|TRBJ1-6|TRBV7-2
TGTGCCAGCAGCTTAGATGGCCAGGTCTATAATTCACCCCTCCACTTT
CASSLDGQVYNSPLHF
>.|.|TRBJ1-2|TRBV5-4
TGTGCCAGCAGCTTGGATAGAAACTATGGCTACACCTTC
CASSLDRNYGYTF
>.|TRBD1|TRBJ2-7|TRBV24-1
TGTGCCACCAGTGACCCAGGGGGCTCCTACGAGCAGTACTTC
CATSDPGGSYEQYF
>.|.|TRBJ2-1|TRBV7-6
TGTGCCAGCAGCAATACCTACGCCAATGAGCAGTTCTTC
CASSNTYANEQFF